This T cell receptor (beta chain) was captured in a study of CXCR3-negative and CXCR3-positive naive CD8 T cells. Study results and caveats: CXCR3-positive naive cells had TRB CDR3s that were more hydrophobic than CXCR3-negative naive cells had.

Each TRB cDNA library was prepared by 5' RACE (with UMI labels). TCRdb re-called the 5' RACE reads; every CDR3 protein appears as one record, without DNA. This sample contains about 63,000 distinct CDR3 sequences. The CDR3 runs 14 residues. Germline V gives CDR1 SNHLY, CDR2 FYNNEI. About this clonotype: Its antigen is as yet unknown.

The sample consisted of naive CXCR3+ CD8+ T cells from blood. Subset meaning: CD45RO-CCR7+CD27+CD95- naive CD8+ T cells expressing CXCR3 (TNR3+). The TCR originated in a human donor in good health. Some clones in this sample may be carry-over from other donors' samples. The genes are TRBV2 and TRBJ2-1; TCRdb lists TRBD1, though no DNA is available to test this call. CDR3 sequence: CASSEPGAVHEQFF. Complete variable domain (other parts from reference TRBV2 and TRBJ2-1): EPEVTQTPSHQVTQMGQEVILRCVPISNHLYFYWYRQILGQKVEFLVSFYNNEISEKSEIFDDQFSVERPDGSNFTLKIRSTKLEDSAMYFCASSEPGAVHEQFFGPGTRLTVL.